The 11 T cell receptor beta chains below come from one sample, sequenced in a study of radiotherapy plus CTLA-4 blockade in lung cancer. Data came from immunoSEQ multiplex PCR; TCRdb stores just in-frame clones and leaves some out. The repertoire holds 70,000 to 95,000 clones, with over 75% as singletons. Sequences were derived from peripheral blood, sampled from a patient treated with radiotherapy plus ipilimumab. The receptors come from a human donor with non-small cell lung cancer that progressed on radiotherapy plus ipilimumab.

This rearrangement joins TRBV9 to TRBJ1-1, with TRBD1 matching 8 bases. V trimming: 0 bases; J trimming: 1 base; junction bases outside the gene matches: 11. CDR1 is SGDLS, CDR2 YYNGEE, per germline. The CDR3 has 18 residues. This chain's CDR3 is CASSVAIGQGEENTEAFF. The CDR3 bases are TGTGCCAGCAGCGTAGCCATAGGACAGGGTGAAGAGAACACTGAAGCTTTCTTT. Looking up the rest from reference TRBV9 and TRBJ1-1 gives the full variable domain: DSGVTQTPKHLITATGQRVTLRCSPRSGDLSVYWYQQSLDQGLQFLIQYYNGEERAKGNILERFSAQQFPDLHSELNLSSLELGDSALYFCASSVAIGQGEENTEAFFGQGTRLTVV.

In this sample, this clone turned up a few times. The V and J genes are TRBV2 and TRBJ1-1; 7 positions match TRBD1. Germline V gene sequence: CDR1 SNHLY, CDR2 FYNNEI. This CDR3 is built from 14 residues. V shed 4 bases and J 3 bases; nucleotides not matched to a gene: 5. CDR3 region: CASSATGKDTEAFF. The CDR3 region has the DNA TGTGCCAGCAGTGCGACAGGGAAGGACACTGAAGCTTTCTTT.

On this clone: At one of its ends the junction is not consistent with the germline gene, which may arise from a read error. The chain combines TRBV7-9 with TRBJ1-1; D gene uncertain. In germline, CDR1 is SEHNR, CDR2 FQNEAQ (reference sequence). The CDR3 length is 12 residues. The CDR3: CASSLVSGSKIF. The CDR3 DNA reads TGTGCCAGCAGCTTAGTAAGTGGCAGCAAAATCTTT.

The chain joins TRBV6-1 to TRBJ2-6, with D possibly matching TRBD2 (6 bases). In germline, CDR1 is MNHNS, CDR2 SASEGT. The CDR3 totals 14 residues. With 8 bases removed from V and 0 bases from J, the gap between germline ends came to 8 bases. CDR3 region: CASGRSSGANVLTF. The CDR3, as DNA: TGTGCCAGCGGGAGGAGCTCTGGGGCCAACGTCCTGACTTTC.

The V call is TRBV19, the J call TRBJ2-2, with unresolved D. The V gene lost 4 bases and the J gene lost 4 bases, with 16 bases spanning the gap. From germline, CDR1 is LNHDA and CDR2 SQIVND (reference sequence). The CDR3 totals 16 residues. In nucleotides, the CDR3 is TGTGCCAGTAGTAGGCTCTCCACGGTGGTCACCGGGGAGCTGTTTTTT. Its protein is CASSRLSTVVTGELFF.

The V and J genes are TRBV19 and TRBJ2-7; D ambiguous. Trimming took 4 bases from V and 3 from J, leaving 7 bases between them. Germline CDR1 is LNHDA and CDR2 is SQIVND (reference sequence). The CDR3 has 12 residues. CDR3 nucleotide sequence: TGTGCCAGTAGTAGTTCGAGCTACGAGCAGTACTTC. Its translation is CASSSSSYEQYF.

V gene TRBV9 combines with J gene TRBJ2-7; 11 nucleotides align to TRBD2. This CDR3 is built from 16 residues. After removal of 0 bases from V and 0 bases from J, the junction contained 2 bases not matched to a gene. Germline V gene data show CDR1 as SGDLS and CDR2 as YYNGEE. CDR3 amino acids: CASSVGGTSGSYEQYF. The CDR3, as DNA: TGTGCCAGCAGCGTAGGAGGGACTAGCGGCTCCTACGAGCAGTACTTC.

The V gene is TRBV6-6, the J gene TRBJ2-7; 15 bases are shared with TRBD2. CDR1 and CDR2 from the germline V gene are MNHNY and SVGAGI (reference sequence). V trimming: 2 bases; J trimming: 6 bases; junction bases outside the gene matches: 2. CDR3 length: 15 amino acids. The CDR3 is CASSYGGLAGGEQYF. In nucleotides, the CDR3 is TGTGCCAGCAGTTACGGGGGACTAGCGGGAGGCGAGCAGTACTTC.

The chain combines TRBV4-2 with TRBJ2-7; D is undetermined. CDR3 length equals 12 residues. Per germline, CDR1 LGHNA and CDR2 YNFKEQ. V lost 1 base and J lost 5, with 6 bases in between. The CDR3 loop reads CASSQGRNEQYF. The CDR3 DNA reads TGTGCCAGCAGCCAAGGCCGTAACGAGCAGTACTTC.

The chain recombines TRBV4-2 with TRBJ1-2; D is perhaps TRBD1 (5 bases). CDR3 length: 18 amino acids. Germline values: CDR1 LGHNA, CDR2 YNFKEQ. The ends were cut back, 0 bases at V and 2 bases at J, with 19 bases in the middle. CDR3 amino acids: CASSQDPLYPGRNYGYTF. The CDR3 bases are TGTGCCAGCAGCCAAGATCCCCTATATCCAGGGAGGAACTATGGCTACACCTTC.

The V gene is TRBV6-5, the J gene TRBJ2-3; 7 nucleotides agree with TRBD2. Germline loops: CDR1 MNHEY, CDR2 SVGAGI. CDR3 length: 15 residues. Unmatched junction bases numbered 6, after V lost 5 bases and J lost 1 base. The CDR3 loop is CASSNQRGRTDTQYF. The CDR3 coding sequence is TGTGCCAGCAGTAATCAGCGGGGCCGCACAGATACGCAGTATTTT.